The 32 T cell receptor beta chains presented below share a single source sample, sequenced in a study of monozygotic twins with cystic fibrosis. The table came from immunoSEQ multiplex PCR; TCRdb's copy has only in-frame clones and leaves some out. Altogether under 20,000 clones are present, more than 80% being singletons, with the ten largest covering around 1.4%. The source material was blood. The receptor set was obtained from a girl aged 2 to 10 with cystic fibrosis.

This sequence joins TRBV29-1 and TRBJ2-1; 7 positions agree with TRBD2. The CDR3 consists of 14 residues. The germline V gene has CDR1 SQVTM and CDR2 ANQGSEA. Unmatched junction bases numbered 8, after V lost 5 bases and J lost 4 bases. CDR3 coding DNA: TGCAGCGTTAACCGGCGGGAGAAGTACAATGAGCAGTTCTTC. This translates into CSVNRREKYNEQFF.

The chain is built from TRBV27 and TRBJ2-5; maybe TRBD1 (6 bases). V gave up 6 bases and J gave up 2 bases, with 16 bases separating them. This CDR3 has 15 residues. The germline gives CDR1 MNHEY, CDR2 SMNVEV (reference sequence). Here the CDR3 DNA reads TGTGCCAGCAGCCAGGACAGTTTCCGACAAGAGACCCAGTACTTC. Its translation: CASSQDSFRQETQYF.

The V gene is TRBV7-8, the J gene TRBJ1-1, with D unresolved. With 1 base removed from V and 6 bases from J, the gap between germline ends came to 3 bases. This CDR3 is 11 amino acids long. The germline CDR1 and CDR2 sequences are SGHVS and FQNEAQ. In DNA form, the CDR3 reads TGTGCCAGCAGCTTAGAGTCTGAAGCTTTCTTT. It translates to CASSLESEAFF.

This sequence joins TRBV28 and TRBJ2-1, with 12 bases identical to TRBD2. The length of the CDR3 is 21 residues. The V segment lost 4 bases and the J segment 2 bases; nucleotides outside the gene matches: 18. Per the germline V gene, CDR1 is MDHEN and CDR2 is SYDVKM. The CDR3 here is CASSSLNWTSGTSFTYNEQFF. Written as DNA, the CDR3 is TGTGCCAGCAGTTCTTTAAACTGGACTAGCGGGACCTCCTTCACCTACAATGAGCAGTTCTTC.

The chain is built from TRBV7-7 and TRBJ2-2; TRBD1 is a possible D gene (6 bases). The CDR3 has 15 residues. V was cut by 5 bases and J by 1 base, with 11 bases left in between. CDR1 is SSHAT and CDR2 is FNYEAQ in the germline V gene (reference sequence). CDR3 sequence (DNA): TGTGCCAGCAGCCCCTCACAGGGGAACACCGGGGAGCTGTTTTTT. This encodes CASSPSQGNTGELFF.

The chain is built from TRBV5-1 and TRBJ1-3; D gene unclear. This CDR3 is built from 15 residues. Trimming removed 0 bases at V and 2 bases at J, with 9 bases between. The germline CDR1 and CDR2 sequences are SGHRS and YFSETQ. The DNA of the CDR3 is TGCGCCAGCAGCTTGGGGGCTCTCGCTGGAAACACCATATATTTT. It specifies CASSLGALAGNTIYF.

This rearrangement joins TRBV5-4 to TRBJ2-1; 9 nucleotides align to TRBD2. Germline lookup yields CDR1 SGHNT and CDR2 YYREEE (reference sequence). The V gene end was trimmed by 1 base and the J gene end by 6 bases; junction bases not matched to a gene: 5. The CDR3 runs to 15 residues. In nucleotides, the CDR3 is TGTGCCAGCAGCTTGACGCGGGGGGGCGGCAATGAGCAGTTCTTC. Encoded protein: CASSLTRGGGNEQFF.

The chain links TRBV5-4 to TRBJ1-5; D might be TRBD1 (6 bases). V lost 3 bases and J 7 bases, leaving 17 bases between the germline ends. The CDR3 covers 15 residues. Germline V gene sequence: CDR1 SGHNT, CDR2 YYREEE (reference sequence). Here the CDR3 reads CASSSRTAQGQPQHF. CDR3 bases: TGTGCCAGCAGCTCGAGGACCGCGCAGGGGCAGCCCCAGCATTTT.

V usage is TRBV2 and J usage is TRBJ1-1, with D possibly matching TRBD1 (6 bases). V was shortened by 6 bases and J by 0 bases, with 20 bases between the two germline ends. Germline V gene data show CDR1 as SNHLY and CDR2 as FYNNEI. The CDR3 contains 17 residues. The CDR3, as DNA: TGTGCCAGCAGATCGACAGGTCCTAGTCGAATGAACACTGAAGCTTTCTTT. Encoded protein: CASRSTGPSRMNTEAFF. Using reference TRBV2 and TRBJ1-1 for the parts outside the CDR3, the full variable domain is EPEVTQTPSHQVTQMGQEVILRCVPISNHLYFYWYRQILGQKVEFLVSFYNNEISEKSEIFDDQFSVERPDGSNFTLKIRSTKLEDSAMYFCASRSTGPSRMNTEAFFGQGTRLTVV.

CDR3 DNA: TGTGCCAGCCGGGGACATCGCTATGGCTACACCTTC. This sequence encodes CASRGHRYGYTF. The chain links TRBV10-3 to TRBJ1-2; perhaps TRBD1 as D (6 bases). The V gene's germline CDR1 is ENHRY and CDR2 SYGVKD. Trimming removed 10 bases from V and 4 bases from J, with 13 bases in between. The CDR3 spans 12 residues.

This chain joins TRBV19 and TRBJ1-5; D gene ambiguous. Germline CDR1 is LNHDA and CDR2 is SQIVND (reference sequence). This CDR3 has 13 residues. With 3 bases removed from V and 4 bases from J, the gap between germline ends came to 7 bases. CDR3 DNA: TGTGCCAGTAGTATCCAGGAGAATCAGCCCCAGCATTTT. Its protein is CASSIQENQPQHF.

The rearrangement uses TRBV7-2 and TRBJ2-1; 7 nucleotides line up with TRBD2. The germline CDR1 and CDR2 sequences are SGHTA and FQGNSA. With 5 bases clipped from V and 3 bases from J, the junction kept 1 base outside the gene matches. The CDR3 totals 13 residues. The CDR3 loop reads CASSRDYYNEQFF. For the CDR3, the DNA is TGTGCCAGCAGCCGGGACTACTACAATGAGCAGTTCTTC.

The chain employs TRBV27 and TRBJ1-1; 8 bases line up with TRBD1. J gave up 8 bases and V 4 bases, and 12 bases lay outside the gene matches. The CDR3 sequence is 15 residues long. The germline CDR1 and CDR2 sequences are MNHEY and SMNVEV (reference sequence). The DNA for the CDR3 is TGTGCCAGCAGTTCGCATATCCTCGGACAGGGAGAAGCTTTCTTT. Its translation: CASSSHILGQGEAFF.

This chain links TRBV6-4 with TRBJ2-1, with a weak D call TRBD1 (5 bases). There are 15 residues in the CDR3. V dropped 0 bases and J dropped 4 bases, with 10 bases sitting between them. The V gene's germline CDR1 is MRHNA and CDR2 SNTAGT. For the CDR3, the DNA is TGTGCCAGCAGTGACTCGAAGGGGCCTTACAATGAGCAGTTCTTC. Amino acid sequence: CASSDSKGPYNEQFF.

The CDR3 is CASKSGFSGNTIYF. The CDR3, as DNA: TGTGCCAGCAAGTCGGGATTCTCTGGAAACACCATATATTTT. The V and J genes are TRBV6-1 and TRBJ1-3; D is unresolved. Germline V gene lookup returns CDR1 MNHNS and CDR2 SASEGT. CDR3 length: 14 amino acids. V lost 7 bases to trimming and J lost 0 bases, with 10 bases between them.

V is TRBV5-4 and J is TRBJ2-5, with a possible D match to TRBD1 (6 bases). Trimming took 5 bases from V and 2 from J, leaving 10 bases between them. The length of the CDR3 is 13 residues. The V gene's germline CDR1 is SGHNT and CDR2 YYREEE (reference sequence). CDR3 nucleotide sequence: TGTGCCAGCAGTTGGACAGAGCAAGAGACCCAGTACTTC. It codes for CASSWTEQETQYF.

The chain couples TRBV5-6 to TRBJ2-5; D gene uncertain. V was clipped by 1 base and J by 1 base, with 17 bases between them. This CDR3 has 17 amino acids. CDR1 is SGHDT and CDR2 is YYEEEE in the germline V gene. The CDR3 region has the DNA TGTGCCAGCAGCTTGACGTTCCTGACGTTGCTCCAAGAGACCCAGTACTTC. It yields the protein CASSLTFLTLLQETQYF.

The chain combines TRBV28 with TRBJ1-4; 7 bases align to TRBD1. The CDR3 covers 17 residues. Per the germline V gene, CDR1 is MDHEN and CDR2 is SYDVKM. The J segment lost 5 bases and the V segment lost 7 bases, leaving 16 bases of the junction unmatched. In DNA, the CDR3 is TGTGCCAGCATTTCCAAGGCGTGGGGACAGCTGAATGAAAAACTGTTTTTT. Translated, it gives CASISKAWGQLNEKLFF.

The CDR3 protein is CASSRGGTRSTEAFF. In DNA form, the CDR3 reads TGTGCCAGTAGTAGGGGGGGGACCCGAAGCACTGAAGCTTTCTTT. This rearrangement joins TRBV19 to TRBJ1-1; D may be TRBD1 (5 bases). There are 15 residues in the CDR3. Germline CDR1 is LNHDA and CDR2 is SQIVND (reference sequence). Trimming took off 4 bases at V and 4 bases at J, with 16 bases between the two ends.

The chain joins TRBV7-8 to TRBJ2-1, with TRBD2 matching over 11 bases. The CDR3 is 16 residues long. Germline values: CDR1 SGHVS, CDR2 FQNEAQ. The junction had 1 base not matched to a gene; V was cut back by 3 bases and J by 0 bases. The CDR3 bases are TGTGCCAGCAGCTTGGGACTAGCGGACTCCTACAATGAGCAGTTCTTC. Encoded protein: CASSLGLADSYNEQFF.

The V call is TRBV6-4, the J call TRBJ2-3; TRBD2 matches 7 bases. V was clipped by 2 bases and J by 0 bases; unmatched bases: 2. Per the germline V gene, CDR1 is MRHNA and CDR2 is SNTAGT. The CDR3 runs 15 residues. The chain's CDR3 is CASSDGGGSTDTQYF. The CDR3 coding sequence is TGTGCCAGCAGTGACGGGGGGGGTAGCACAGATACGCAGTATTTT.

V is TRBV6-5 and J is TRBJ1-1; no clear D. CDR3 size: 14 residues. The V gene lost 2 bases and the J gene lost 3 bases, with 10 bases spanning the gap. CDR1 and CDR2 from the germline V gene are MNHEY and SVGAGI. The CDR3 sequence is CASSYTQGDTEAFF. The CDR3 bases are TGTGCCAGCAGTTACACGCAAGGAGACACTGAAGCTTTCTTT.

The chain recombines TRBV7-9 with TRBJ1-1, with D possibly matching TRBD1 (5 bases). The CDR3 runs 14 residues. With 4 bases removed from V and 5 bases from J, the gap between germline ends came to 14 bases. Per germline, CDR1 SEHNR and CDR2 FQNEAQ (reference sequence). CDR3 DNA: TGTGCCAGCAGCTCCCCTTTGAGGGGAACTGAAGCTTTCTTT. As protein: CASSSPLRGTEAFF.

V gene TRBV30 combines with J gene TRBJ2-5; D is undetermined. Between the trimmed V and J ends, which lost 2 bases and 5 bases, there was a span of 6 bases. CDR3 length equals 11 residues. Germline CDR1 and CDR2: GTSNPN and SVGIG (reference sequence). CDR3 in amino acids: CAWSLGETQYF. CDR3 DNA sequence: TGTGCCTGGAGTCTTGGGGAGACCCAGTACTTC.

This chain uses TRBV5-5 with TRBJ2-1; 10 nucleotides align to TRBD2. V shed 2 bases, J shed 4 bases, and the junction held 9 bases outside the gene matches. The CDR3 spans 17 residues. From germline, CDR1 is SGHKS and CDR2 YYEKEE (reference sequence). In nucleotides, the CDR3 is TGTGCCAGCAGCTTCCAAAGCGGGAGGGCCCTTTACAATGAGCAGTTCTTC. Encoded protein: CASSFQSGRALYNEQFF. The entire variable domain, with the rest obtained from reference TRBV5-5 and TRBJ2-1, is as follows: DAGVTQSPTHLIKTRGQQVTLRCSPISGHKSVSWYQQVLGQGPQFIFQYYEKEERGRGNFPDRFSARQFPNYSSELNVNALLLGDSALYLCASSFQSGRALYNEQFFGPGTRLTVL.

This chain uses TRBV6-5 with TRBJ1-5, with no clear D. The V and J ends lost 2 bases and 4 bases respectively, with 9 bases between them. Germline CDR1 MNHEY, CDR2 SVGAGI. CDR3 size: 14 residues. The CDR3 region has the DNA TGTGCCAGCAGTTACCTGTTTGGGAATCAGCCCCAGCATTTT. Protein: CASSYLFGNQPQHF.

The chain is built from TRBV2 and TRBJ1-5; no reliable D call. This CDR3 contains 15 residues. V lost 6 bases and J lost 0, with 12 bases in between. Germline V gene sequence: CDR1 SNHLY, CDR2 FYNNEI. CDR3: CASRIRTDSNQPQHF. The CDR3, as DNA: TGTGCCAGCAGAATCAGGACGGATAGCAATCAGCCCCAGCATTTT.

The chain recombines TRBV5-1 with TRBJ2-5, with D perhaps given as TRBD1 or TRBD2 (5 bases each). The J call is doubtful: the DNA matches TRBJ2-7 better. The CDR3 totals 13 residues. Germline assignment: CDR1 SGHRS and CDR2 YFSETQ. CDR3 coding DNA: TGCGCCAGCAGCTTGGATGGGGGCTACGAGCAGTACTTC. This translates into CASSLDGGYEQYF.

The J gene is TRBJ1-2, the V gene TRBV25-1; D is possibly TRBD1 (6 bases). CDR1 and CDR2 (germline): MGHDK, SYGVNS. The CDR3 is made up of 13 amino acids. With 2 bases removed from V and 8 bases from J, the gap between germline ends came to 12 bases. CDR3: CASSETGLRGYTF. The CDR3 coding sequence is TGTGCCAGCAGTGAAACAGGGTTGAGGGGCTACACCTTC.

This clone is a singleton in its sample. The V and J genes are TRBV6-4 and TRBJ1-1, with 8 bases lining up with TRBD1. From germline, CDR1 is MRHNA and CDR2 SNTAGT. Trimming cost V 6 bases and J 4 bases; bases outside gene matches: 13. The CDR3 runs to 16 residues. In nucleotides, the CDR3 is TGTGCCAGCAGAGCCCAAACAGGGGGAGTGAGCACTGAAGCTTTCTTT. It specifies CASRAQTGGVSTEAFF.

This chain uses TRBV7-8 with TRBJ2-1; TRBD2 matches at 13 bases. The V and J ends lost 8 bases and 7 bases, in that order; junction bases with no gene match: 17. This CDR3 comprises 18 residues. Germline values: CDR1 SGHVS, CDR2 FQNEAQ. CDR3 protein: CASGRTSGGGIQKNEQFF. The CDR3 DNA reads as TGTGCCAGCGGCAGGACTAGCGGGGGTGGAATACAAAAAAATGAGCAGTTCTTC.

The chain uses TRBV28 and TRBJ1-1, with 7 positions matching TRBD1. Losses at the gene ends were 3 bases for V and 5 bases for J; bases not matched to a gene: 9. The CDR3 totals 15 residues. Germline loops: CDR1 MDHEN, CDR2 SYDVKM. The CDR3 region is CASSLDRLGRTEAFF. CDR3 in DNA: TGTGCCAGCAGTTTGGACAGGCTCGGTAGAACTGAAGCTTTCTTT.